Each of the 15 T cell receptor beta chains below was sequenced from the same sample in a study of blood T cell repertoires in COVID-19. The table came from immunoSEQ multiplex PCR; TCRdb's copy has only in-frame clones and leaves some out. Of roughly 290,000 clones listed, about 83% were seen once; the top ten hold over 6%. Sample: PBMCs or T cells enriched from blood (not recorded which). These receptors came from a woman in her thirties or forties who had recovered from COVID-19.

This sequence joins TRBV18 and TRBJ1-2; TRBD1 aligns across 7 bases. Trimming cost V 5 bases and J 5 bases; bases outside gene matches: 5. Germline loops: CDR1 KGHSH, CDR2 LQKENI. CDR3 size: 13 residues. CDR3 amino acids: CASSTGQEYGYTF. CDR3 nucleotides: TGTGCCAGCTCAACCGGACAGGAGTATGGCTACACCTTC. The full variable domain, in which reference TRBV18 and TRBJ1-2 provide the parts outside the CDR3, is NAGVMQNPRHLVRRRGQEARLRCSPMKGHSHVYWYRQLPEEGLKFMVYLQKENIIDESGMPKERFSAEFPKEGPSILRIQQVVRGDSAAYFCASSTGQEYGYTFGSGTRLTVV.

A word on this clone: Within the sample, other DNA sequences also encode this same CDR3. J is TRBJ2-5 and V is TRBV7-2, with no clear D. The CDR3 loop spans 13 amino acids. Germline V CDR1 and CDR2: SGHTA, FQGNSA. Trimming left V 2 bases short and J 4 bases short, with 8 bases between. CDR3 nucleotide sequence: TGTGCCAGCAGCTTAACGGGTGGAGAGACCCAGTACTTC. Translated: CASSLTGGETQYF.

The V call is TRBV19, the J call TRBJ2-6, with 7 positions matching TRBD1. This CDR3 region has 15 residues. V gave up 7 bases and J gave up 4 bases; unmatched junction bases: 7. Germline values: CDR1 LNHDA, CDR2 SQIVND (reference sequence). CDR3 amino acids: CASTSGQTGANVLTF. DNA of the CDR3: TGTGCCAGTACCTCGGGACAGACCGGGGCCAACGTCCTGACTTTC. Full variable domain (missing parts from reference TRBV19 and TRBJ2-6): DGGITQSPKYLFRKEGQNVTLSCEQNLNHDAMYWYRQDPGQGLRLIYYSQIVNDFQKGDIAEGYSVSREKKESFPLTVTSAQKNPTAFYLCASTSGQTGANVLTFGAGSRLTVL.

This rearrangement joins TRBV7-9 to TRBJ1-5; D remains ambiguous. The V gene lost 2 bases and the J gene lost 3 bases, with 5 bases spanning the gap. Germline V gene lookup returns CDR1 SEHNR and CDR2 FQNEAQ (reference sequence). The CDR3 runs to 13 residues. The CDR3 DNA follows: TGTGCCAGCAGCTTATCCTACAATCAGCCCCAGCATTTT. Protein sequence: CASSLSYNQPQHF.

The CDR3 DNA follows: TGTGCCAGCAGCGTAGGGGTAGCGGGAGCTTCGGAGACCCAGTACTTC. As protein: CASSVGVAGASETQYF. The chain recombines TRBV9 with TRBJ2-5, with 9 bases matching TRBD2. The ends lost 0 bases at V and 5 bases at J; junction bases unmatched: 8. The germline V gene encodes CDR1 SGDLS and CDR2 YYNGEE. This CDR3 contains 16 residues. Looking up the rest from reference TRBV9 and TRBJ2-5 gives the full variable domain: DSGVTQTPKHLITATGQRVTLRCSPRSGDLSVYWYQQSLDQGLQFLIQYYNGEERAKGNILERFSAQQFPDLHSELNLSSLELGDSALYFCASSVGVAGASETQYFGPGTRLLVL.

This chain connects TRBV4-1 to TRBJ2-7, with D possibly matching TRBD2 (7 bases). The V end lost 4 bases, the J end lost 1 base, and 14 bases lay between the germline ends. CDR1 is MGHRA, CDR2 YSYEKL, per germline. The CDR3 is 15 amino acids. The CDR3 region is CASSRGPSGSYEQYF. CDR3 nucleotides: TGCGCCAGCAGCCGGGGGCCTAGCGGTTCCTACGAGCAGTACTTC.

The chain joins TRBV7-9 to TRBJ1-4, with 10 positions matching TRBD1. Germline assignment: CDR1 SEHNR and CDR2 FQNEAQ (reference sequence). The CDR3 extends over 15 amino acids. With 5 bases clipped from V and 5 bases from J, the junction kept 5 bases outside the gene matches. As DNA, the CDR3 is TGTGCCAGCAGCCTATGGACAGGGGGAAATGAAAAACTGTTTTTT. The encoded protein is CASSLWTGGNEKLFF.

The V gene is TRBV30, the J gene TRBJ1-2; tentatively, D is TRBD1 (5 bases). The V gene lost 0 bases and the J gene lost 7 bases, with 21 bases spanning the gap. The germline V gene encodes CDR1 GTSNPN and CDR2 SVGIG (reference sequence). CDR3 length equals 16 residues. CDR3 DNA: TGTGCCTGGAGTGTACATAGGGGCAGGCCTCAGCCTGGCTACACCTTC. Amino acid sequence: CAWSVHRGRPQPGYTF.

This clone was seen just once. The V gene is TRBV5-1, the J gene TRBJ2-3; maybe TRBD1 (5 bases). The end of the DNA is better explained by TRBJ1-5, so the J call may be wrong. Germline V gene lookup returns CDR1 SGHRS and CDR2 YFSETQ. The CDR3 totals 15 residues. CDR3 coding DNA: TGCGCCAGCAGCTTCTGGGACTCCAACACAGATACGCAGCATTTT. Translating it yields CASSFWDSNTDTQHF.

In its sample, this clone was seen once. The rearrangement joins TRBV7-9 to TRBJ1-1; D remains ambiguous. Germline V gives CDR1 SEHNR, CDR2 FQNEAQ (reference sequence). The CDR3 consists of 14 residues. V lost 2 bases and J lost 8, with 15 bases in between. CDR3 sequence (DNA): TGTGCCAGCAGCTTAAACCGGGAAAAGATCGAAGCTTTCTTT. Its protein is CASSLNREKIEAFF.

The genes are TRBV27 and TRBJ2-1, with D perhaps matching TRBD2 (6 bases). Trimming cost V 6 bases and J 3 bases, with 18 bases left between them. The CDR3 runs 16 residues. Germline V lookup: CDR1 MNHEY, CDR2 SMNVEV (reference sequence). The CDR3 coding sequence is TGTGCCAGCAGCCGCCCTGGAGCGGGTGGCTACAATGAGCAGTTCTTC. It is translated as CASSRPGAGGYNEQFF.

The V gene is TRBV13, the J gene TRBJ2-5; 10 bases agree with TRBD2. Looked up from germline, CDR1 is PRHDT and CDR2 is FYEKMQ (reference sequence). This CDR3 is built from 17 residues. The junction had 11 bases not matched to a gene; V was cut back by 6 bases and J by 1 base. The CDR3 reads CASRDPRGLATQETQYF. DNA of the CDR3: TGTGCCAGCAGAGATCCCCGGGGACTAGCGACCCAAGAGACCCAGTACTTC.

The chain is built from TRBV27 and TRBJ2-7; the D is unclear. The CDR3 loop spans 11 amino acids. The germline gives CDR1 MNHEY, CDR2 SMNVEV (reference sequence). The CDR3 is CAGSQDREQYF. The CDR3 DNA reads TGTGCTGGGTCCCAGGATAGAGAGCAGTACTTC.

The chain joins TRBV7-2 to TRBJ1-5; D unresolved. Trimming took off 5 bases at V and 5 bases at J, with 10 bases between the two ends. The CDR3 sequence is 13 residues long. Germline V gives CDR1 SGHTA, CDR2 FQGNSA. CDR3 residues: CASSAQRDQPQHF. The CDR3 DNA is TGTGCCAGCAGCGCCCAGCGGGATCAGCCCCAGCATTTT.

V usage is TRBV7-9 and J usage is TRBJ1-1, with a possible D match to TRBD1 (6 bases). The V end was cut by 7 bases, the J end by 4 bases, with 16 bases between. This CDR3 contains 14 residues. CDR1 SEHNR and CDR2 FQNEAQ come from the germline V gene (reference sequence). The CDR3 nucleotides are TGTGCCAGCATTCGAGAGGGGGAGATCACTGAAGCTTTCTTT. Its translation: CASIREGEITEAFF.